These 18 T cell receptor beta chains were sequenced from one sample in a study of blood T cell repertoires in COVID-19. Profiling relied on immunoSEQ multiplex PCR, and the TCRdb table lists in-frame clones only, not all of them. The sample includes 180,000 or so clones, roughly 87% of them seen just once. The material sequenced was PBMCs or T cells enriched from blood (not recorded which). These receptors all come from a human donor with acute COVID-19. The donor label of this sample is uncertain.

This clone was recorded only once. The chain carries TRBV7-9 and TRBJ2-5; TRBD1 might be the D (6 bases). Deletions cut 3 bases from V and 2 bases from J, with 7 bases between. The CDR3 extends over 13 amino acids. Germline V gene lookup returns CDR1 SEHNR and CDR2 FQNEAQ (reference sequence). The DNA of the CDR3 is TGTGCCAGCAGCTTTGGACAGCAAGAGACCCAGTACTTC. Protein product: CASSFGQQETQYF.

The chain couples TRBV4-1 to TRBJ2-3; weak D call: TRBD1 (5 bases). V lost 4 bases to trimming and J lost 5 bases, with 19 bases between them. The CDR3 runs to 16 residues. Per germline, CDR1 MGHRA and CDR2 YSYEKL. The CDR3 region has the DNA TGCGCCAGCAGCCCTGGGTGGGGCCCTAGGGAAGATACGCAGTATTTT. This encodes CASSPGWGPREDTQYF.

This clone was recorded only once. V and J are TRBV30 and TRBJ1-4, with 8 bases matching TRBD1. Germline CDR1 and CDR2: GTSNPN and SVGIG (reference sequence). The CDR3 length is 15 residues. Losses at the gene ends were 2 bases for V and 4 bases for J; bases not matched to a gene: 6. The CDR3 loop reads CAWSSQGALNEKLFF. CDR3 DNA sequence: TGTGCCTGGAGTAGTCAGGGGGCGCTTAATGAAAAACTGTTTTTT.

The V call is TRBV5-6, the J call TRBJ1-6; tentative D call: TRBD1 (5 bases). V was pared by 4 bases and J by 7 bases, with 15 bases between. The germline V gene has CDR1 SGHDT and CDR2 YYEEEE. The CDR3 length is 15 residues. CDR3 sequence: CASSIVAGKNSPLHF. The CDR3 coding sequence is TGTGCCAGCAGCATCGTCGCAGGGAAGAATTCACCCCTCCACTTT.

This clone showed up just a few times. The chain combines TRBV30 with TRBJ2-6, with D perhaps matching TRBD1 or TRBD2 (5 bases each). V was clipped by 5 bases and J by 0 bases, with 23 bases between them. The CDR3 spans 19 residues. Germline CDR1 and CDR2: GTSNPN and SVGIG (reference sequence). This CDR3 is CAWGTRRHSSPSGANVLTF. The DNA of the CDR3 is TGTGCCTGGGGGACCCGGAGGCACAGCTCCCCCTCTGGGGCCAACGTCCTGACTTTC.

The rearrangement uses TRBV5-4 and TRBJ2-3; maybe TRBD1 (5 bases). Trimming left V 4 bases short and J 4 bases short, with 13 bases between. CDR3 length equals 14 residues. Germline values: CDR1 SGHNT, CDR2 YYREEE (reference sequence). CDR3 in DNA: TGTGCCAGCAGCCCGCTCGACAGCCCAGATACGCAGTATTTT. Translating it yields CASSPLDSPDTQYF.

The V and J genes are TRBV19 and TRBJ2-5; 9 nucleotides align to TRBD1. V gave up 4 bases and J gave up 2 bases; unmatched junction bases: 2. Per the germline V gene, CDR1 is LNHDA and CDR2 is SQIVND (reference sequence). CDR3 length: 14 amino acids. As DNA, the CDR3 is TGTGCCAGTAGTAGCGACAGGGGGCAAGAGACCCAGTACTTC. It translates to CASSSDRGQETQYF.

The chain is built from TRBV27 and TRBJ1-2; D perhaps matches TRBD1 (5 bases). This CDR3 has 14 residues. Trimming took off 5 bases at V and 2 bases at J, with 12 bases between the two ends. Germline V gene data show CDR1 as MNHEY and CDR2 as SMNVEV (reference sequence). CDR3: CASSPGGTNYGYTF. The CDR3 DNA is TGTGCCAGCAGTCCGGGGGGGACGAACTATGGCTACACCTTC.

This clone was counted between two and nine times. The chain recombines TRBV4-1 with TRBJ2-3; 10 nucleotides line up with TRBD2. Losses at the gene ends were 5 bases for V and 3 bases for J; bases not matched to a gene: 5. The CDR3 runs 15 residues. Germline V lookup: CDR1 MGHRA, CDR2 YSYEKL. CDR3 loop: CASSFSGGGTDTQYF. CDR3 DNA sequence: TGCGCCAGCAGCTTCAGCGGGGGGGGTACAGATACGCAGTATTTT.

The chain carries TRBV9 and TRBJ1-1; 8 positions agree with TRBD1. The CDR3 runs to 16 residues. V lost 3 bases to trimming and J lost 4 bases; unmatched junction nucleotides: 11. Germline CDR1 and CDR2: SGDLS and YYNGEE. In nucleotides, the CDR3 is TGTGCCAGCAGCGCTCGGACAGGGAGGGATGGCACTGAAGCTTTCTTT. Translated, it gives CASSARTGRDGTEAFF.

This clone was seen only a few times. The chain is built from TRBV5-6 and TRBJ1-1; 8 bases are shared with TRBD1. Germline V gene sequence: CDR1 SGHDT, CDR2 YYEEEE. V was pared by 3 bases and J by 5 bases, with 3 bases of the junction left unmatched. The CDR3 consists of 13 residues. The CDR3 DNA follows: TGTGCCAGCAGCTGGACAGGGAGGACTGAAGCTTTCTTT. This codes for CASSWTGRTEAFF.

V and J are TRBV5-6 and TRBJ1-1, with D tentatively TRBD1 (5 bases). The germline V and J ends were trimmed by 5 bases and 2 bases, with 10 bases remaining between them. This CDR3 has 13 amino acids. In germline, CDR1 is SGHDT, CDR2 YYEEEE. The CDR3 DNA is TGTGCCAGCAGATTCAGGGAAAACACTGAAGCTTTCTTT. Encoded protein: CASRFRENTEAFF. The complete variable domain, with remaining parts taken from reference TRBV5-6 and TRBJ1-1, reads DAGVTQSPTHLIKTRGQQVTLRCSPKSGHDTVSWYQQALGQGPQFIFQYYEEEERQRGNFPDRFSGHQFPNYSSELNVNALLLGDSALYLCASRFRENTEAFFGQGTRLTVV.

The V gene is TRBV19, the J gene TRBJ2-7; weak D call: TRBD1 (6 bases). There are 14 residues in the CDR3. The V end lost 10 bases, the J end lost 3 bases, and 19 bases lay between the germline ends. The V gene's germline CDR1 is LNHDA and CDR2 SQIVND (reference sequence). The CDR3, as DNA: TGTGCCACCGCCCCCGGGATAGGGGGCTACGAGCAGTACTTC. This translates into CATAPGIGGYEQYF.

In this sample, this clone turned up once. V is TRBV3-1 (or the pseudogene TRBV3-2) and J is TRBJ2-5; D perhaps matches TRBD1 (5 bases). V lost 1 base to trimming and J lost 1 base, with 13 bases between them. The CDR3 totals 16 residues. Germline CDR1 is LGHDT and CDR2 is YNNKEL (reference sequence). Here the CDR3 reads CASSQAPAGPQETQYF. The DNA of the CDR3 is TGTGCCAGCAGCCAAGCCCCCGCAGGGCCCCAAGAGACCCAGTACTTC.

This CDR3 is CASGLLTDTQYF. As DNA, the CDR3 is TGTGCCTCGGGACTCCTCACAGATACGCAGTATTTT. The V gene is TRBV6-4, the J gene TRBJ2-3; maybe TRBD2 (6 bases). Germline CDR1 reads MRHNA; CDR2 reads SNTAGT. V lost 11 bases and J 2 bases, leaving 11 bases between the germline ends. CDR3 length: 12 residues.

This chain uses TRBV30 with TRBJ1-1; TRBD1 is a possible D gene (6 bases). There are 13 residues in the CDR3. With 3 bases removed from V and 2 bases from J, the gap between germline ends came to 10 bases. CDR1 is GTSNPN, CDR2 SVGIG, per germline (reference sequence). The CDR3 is CAWSDRLNTEAFF. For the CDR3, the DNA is TGTGCCTGGAGCGACAGGCTAAACACTGAAGCTTTCTTT.

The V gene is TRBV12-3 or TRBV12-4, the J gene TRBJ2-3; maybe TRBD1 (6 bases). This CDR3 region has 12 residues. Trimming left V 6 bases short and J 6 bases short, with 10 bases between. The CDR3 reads CASSLQGDTQYF. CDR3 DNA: TGTGCCAGCAGCCTTCAGGGGGATACGCAGTATTTT.

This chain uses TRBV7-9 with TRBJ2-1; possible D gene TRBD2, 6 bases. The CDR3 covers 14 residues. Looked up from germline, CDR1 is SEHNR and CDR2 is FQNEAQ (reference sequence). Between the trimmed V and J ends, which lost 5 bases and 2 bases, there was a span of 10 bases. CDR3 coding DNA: TGTGCCAGCAGCCGGGGGACTGCCTACAATGAGCAGTTCTTC. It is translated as CASSRGTAYNEQFF.